What follows are 32 T cell receptor beta chains derived from one specimen sequenced in a study of PD-1 blockade in classical Hodgkin lymphoma. The patients all showed relapse after autologous stem cell transplantation, while their brentuximab vedotin exposure varied. TCRdb's copy holds only in-frame clones and misses some; the assay was immunoSEQ multiplex PCR. The table includes just under 100,000 clones, 75% to 90% detected once. The sample here was peripheral blood mononuclear cells (PBMCs), taken at baseline. Receptor source: a human donor with classical Hodgkin lymphoma.

J is TRBJ2-2 and V is TRBV27; unclear D gene. The ends were cut back, 7 bases at V and 4 bases at J, with 13 bases in the middle. This CDR3 is 14 amino acids long. The germline V gene encodes CDR1 MNHEY and CDR2 SMNVEV (reference sequence). CDR3 loop: CASTFNAFTGELFF. The CDR3 DNA reads as TGTGCCAGCACCTTTAATGCGTTCACCGGGGAGCTGTTTTTT.

V usage is TRBV29-1 and J usage is TRBJ2-3; D may correspond to TRBD1 or TRBD2 (5 bases each). Germline CDR1 and CDR2: SQVTM and ANQGSEA. Between the trimmed V and J ends, which lost 5 bases and 0 bases, there was a span of 18 bases. The CDR3 runs to 16 residues. CDR3 DNA sequence: TGCAGCGTTCTTGACACTGGGACGGGGAGCACAGATACGCAGTATTTT. Protein product: CSVLDTGTGSTDTQYF.

V is TRBV5-8 and J is TRBJ2-7, with 8 nucleotides matching TRBD1. The trim removed 2 bases at V and 3 bases at J, leaving 4 bases unmatched. The CDR3 has 14 amino acids. CDR1 SGHTS and CDR2 YDEGEE come from the germline V gene. The CDR3 is CASSFPGQDYEQYF. The CDR3, as DNA: TGTGCCAGCAGCTTCCCGGGACAGGACTACGAGCAGTACTTC.

The V call is TRBV10-3, the J call TRBJ2-1; D might be TRBD2 (5 bases). Germline values: CDR1 ENHRY, CDR2 SYGVKD. V shed 7 bases and J shed 5 bases, with 12 bases lying between them. The CDR3 runs to 13 residues. CDR3 in DNA: TGTGCCATCAAAGGAGGCGGCGACAATGAGCAGTTCTTC. Protein sequence: CAIKGGGDNEQFF.

In this sample, this clone turned up once. The rearrangement joins TRBV6-1 to TRBJ2-7; TRBD2 matches at 10 bases. This CDR3 contains 16 residues. CDR1 and CDR2 from the germline V gene are MNHNS and SASEGT. Unmatched junction bases numbered 6, after V lost 0 bases and J lost 4 bases. The CDR3 region is CASSEAPSGSLYEQYF. The CDR3, as DNA: TGTGCCAGCAGTGAAGCGCCTAGCGGGAGTTTATACGAGCAGTACTTC.

This chain connects TRBV6-1 to TRBJ1-1; possibly TRBD1 for D (6 bases). Germline CDR1 and CDR2: MNHNS and SASEGT. V lost 6 bases and J 4 bases, leaving 18 bases between the germline ends. The CDR3 is 15 amino acids. CDR3 DNA: TGTGCCAGCAGCGCCCGTAGACAGGTGGCCACTGAAGCTTTCTTT. As protein: CASSARRQVATEAFF.

V usage is TRBV29-1 and J usage is TRBJ2-5, with D possibly being TRBD1 (7 bases). Germline V gene data show CDR1 as SQVTM and CDR2 as ANQGSEA. V dropped 7 bases and J dropped 7 bases, with 16 bases sitting between them. This CDR3 has 12 amino acids. The CDR3 DNA sequence: TGCAGCGCCCAGGACCAGGGGGGGACCCAGTACTTC. This codes for CSAQDQGGTQYF.

V usage is TRBV30 and J usage is TRBJ2-1; tentatively, D is TRBD2 (5 bases). Trimming cost V 5 bases and J 10 bases, with 15 bases left between them. From germline, CDR1 is GTSNPN and CDR2 SVGIG (reference sequence). This CDR3 has 12 amino acids. The CDR3 DNA follows: TGTGCCTGGTCCCCGCAACTAGGCGAGCAGTTCTTC. Protein: CAWSPQLGEQFF.

The chain links TRBV30 to TRBJ1-2; D gene ambiguous. Trimming removed 0 bases from V and 4 bases from J, with 18 bases in between. The V gene's germline CDR1 is GTSNPN and CDR2 SVGIG (reference sequence). This CDR3 has 16 residues. CDR3 DNA sequence: TGTGCCTGGAGTGTGATAATGGTGGCAGCCGTCTATGGCTACACCTTC. Protein: CAWSVIMVAAVYGYTF.

This clone was counted many times. This sequence joins TRBV10-2 and TRBJ2-3, with no clear D. The CDR3 consists of 12 residues. Germline V gene sequence: CDR1 WSHSY, CDR2 SAAADI. V was trimmed by 8 bases and J by 4 bases, leaving 10 bases between them. CDR3 nucleotide sequence: TGCGCCAGCGGGTCAGGAGCAGATACGCAGTATTTT. This translates into CASGSGADTQYF.

The genes are TRBV7-2 and TRBJ1-1; TRBD1 aligns across 9 bases. CDR3 length: 14 amino acids. J was trimmed by 3 bases and V by 6 bases; bases with no gene match: 5. Germline V gene data show CDR1 as SGHTA and CDR2 as FQGNSA. CDR3 in DNA: TGTGCCAGCAGTTTACAGGGGGCGTACACTGAAGCTTTCTTT. The encoded protein is CASSLQGAYTEAFF.

V usage is TRBV10-3 and J usage is TRBJ2-7, with TRBD2 as a possible D gene (6 bases). This CDR3 has 13 amino acids. Trimming left V 4 bases short and J 0 bases short, with 7 bases between. Germline values: CDR1 ENHRY, CDR2 SYGVKD. The CDR3 sequence: CAISGTNSYEQYF. CDR3 in DNA: TGTGCCATCAGTGGGACTAACTCCTACGAGCAGTACTTC.

This rearrangement joins TRBV10-3 to TRBJ2-2; D uncertain. Trimming stripped 4 bases from V and 2 bases from J, with 5 bases between. Germline CDR1 ENHRY, CDR2 SYGVKD. The length of the CDR3 is 13 residues. CDR3 sequence: CAISGLNTGELFF. The CDR3 region has the DNA TGTGCCATCAGTGGGCTAAACACCGGGGAGCTGTTTTTT.

The chain couples TRBV4-1 to TRBJ2-4, with D perhaps TRBD1 (6 bases). There are 17 residues in the CDR3. V was cut by 0 bases and J by 3 bases, with 15 bases left in between. CDR1 and CDR2 from the germline V gene are MGHRA and YSYEKL. CDR3 sequence reads: CASSQEFYRDIKNIQYF. CDR3 sequence (DNA): TGCGCCAGCAGCCAAGAATTCTACAGGGATATCAAAAACATTCAGTACTTC.

A few counts support this clone. The CDR3 is CAWKEGVYTF. CDR3 in DNA: TGTGCCTGGAAGGAAGGGGTCTACACCTTC. The rearrangement links TRBV30 to TRBJ1-2; maybe TRBD1 (5 bases). The CDR3 is made up of 10 amino acids. V shed 4 bases and J shed 10 bases, with 10 bases lying between them. Germline V lookup: CDR1 GTSNPN, CDR2 SVGIG (reference sequence).

The rearrangement uses TRBV29-1 and TRBJ2-7; 8 nucleotides line up with TRBD1. Germline CDR1 is SQVTM and CDR2 is ANQGSEA. The CDR3 is made up of 12 amino acids. V trimming: 6 bases; J trimming: 6 bases; junction bases outside the gene matches: 7. In DNA form, the CDR3 reads TGCAGCGTGGGGGAACAGGGGGGCGAGCAGTACTTC. This codes for CSVGEQGGEQYF.

The chain joins TRBV19 to TRBJ1-1; tentatively, D is TRBD1 (6 bases). This CDR3 comprises 16 residues. The germline V gene has CDR1 LNHDA and CDR2 SQIVND (reference sequence). Trimming pared 3 bases from V and 2 bases from J, leaving 16 bases between. Here the CDR3 DNA reads TGTGCCAGTAGTATGAGGGGCGGGGGCTTCAACACTGAAGCTTTCTTT. The encoded protein is CASSMRGGGFNTEAFF.

The gene calls are TRBV6-5 and TRBJ2-7; 13 bases agree with TRBD2. This CDR3 contains 13 residues. Germline assignment: CDR1 MNHEY and CDR2 SVGAGI. The junction had 7 bases not matched to a gene; V was cut back by 10 bases and J by 7 bases. The CDR3 nucleotides are TGTGCCACTGCTGGACTAGCGGGAGATGAGCAGTACTTC. Translated: CATAGLAGDEQYF.

This rearrangement joins TRBV7-2 to TRBJ2-7, with D possibly TRBD2 on 6 matching bases. This CDR3 contains 11 residues. The germline V gene encodes CDR1 SGHTA and CDR2 FQGNSA. V lost 4 bases, J lost 7 bases, and 8 bases lay in between. The CDR3 DNA is TGTGCCAGCAGCTCCCGGGGGGAGCAGTACTTC. Translating it yields CASSSRGEQYF. Full variable domain (missing parts from reference TRBV7-2 and TRBJ2-7): GAGVSQSPSNKVTEKGKDVELRCDPISGHTALYWYRQSLGQGLEFLIYFQGNSAPDKSGLPSDRFSAERTGGSVSTLTIQRTQQEDSAVYLCASSSRGEQYFGPGTRLTVT.

The J gene is TRBJ2-5, the V gene TRBV11-2, with 8 bases fitting TRBD1. Trimming removed 1 base from V and 2 bases from J; junction bases left unmatched: 6. CDR1 is SGHAT and CDR2 is FQNNGV in the germline V gene. The CDR3 has 16 amino acids. CDR3 residues: CASSLVPGGLQETQYF. The CDR3 nucleotides read TGTGCCAGCAGCTTAGTCCCAGGGGGCCTGCAAGAGACCCAGTACTTC.

This rearrangement joins TRBV29-1 to TRBJ2-3; tentative D call: TRBD2 (5 bases). The CDR3 is 13 residues long. V was trimmed by 6 bases and J by 2 bases, leaving 12 bases between them. The germline CDR1 and CDR2 sequences are SQVTM and ANQGSEA. Here the CDR3 reads CSVPSPFTDTQYF. CDR3 DNA: TGCAGCGTCCCTAGCCCCTTCACAGATACGCAGTATTTT.

J is TRBJ2-1 and V is TRBV5-5, with D perhaps matching TRBD2 (6 bases). Germline V gene sequence: CDR1 SGHKS, CDR2 YYEKEE (reference sequence). V lost 0 bases and J 5 bases, leaving 9 bases between the germline ends. This CDR3 region has 14 residues. The CDR3 DNA is TGTGCCAGCAGCTTGGGAGCGGGTGACAATGAGCAGTTCTTC. It encodes CASSLGAGDNEQFF.

This chain links TRBV10-2 with TRBJ2-1; 7 bases map to TRBD1. V lost 5 bases and J lost 9; bases outside the gene matches: 1. This CDR3 is built from 11 residues. Germline CDR1 is WSHSY and CDR2 is SAAADI. CDR3 amino acids: CASSSGGEQFF. The DNA of the CDR3 is TGCGCCAGCAGTTCAGGGGGTGAGCAGTTCTTC.

This chain joins TRBV2 and TRBJ2-1, with D uncertain. This CDR3 spans 13 amino acids. The V and J ends lost 6 bases and 4 bases respectively, with 10 bases between them. Germline CDR1 reads SNHLY; CDR2 reads FYNNEI. The CDR3 bases are TGTGCCAGCAGCGAGACTCCATACAATGAGCAGTTCTTC. The encoded protein is CASSETPYNEQFF.

The chain has TRBV2 and TRBJ2-5; D gene unclear. Between the trimmed V and J ends, which lost 8 bases and 3 bases, there was a span of 10 bases. The CDR3 consists of 12 residues. Looked up from germline, CDR1 is SNHLY and CDR2 is FYNNEI. The CDR3 loop is CASGYAKETQYF. CDR3 sequence (DNA): TGTGCCAGCGGGTACGCAAAAGAGACCCAGTACTTC.

This chain connects TRBV9 to TRBJ2-3; D ambiguous. Germline CDR1 SGDLS, CDR2 YYNGEE. CDR3 size: 13 residues. The ends were cut back, 0 bases at V and 9 bases at J, with 11 bases in the middle. The CDR3 is CASSVEAADTQYF. The DNA for the CDR3 is TGTGCCAGCAGCGTAGAAGCAGCCGACACGCAGTATTTT.

The V and J genes are TRBV14 and TRBJ2-1; D is uncertain. The ends were cut back, 4 bases at V and 8 bases at J, with 21 bases in the middle. Per germline, CDR1 SGHDN and CDR2 FVKESK. CDR3 size: 16 residues. The CDR3 sequence is CASSPKTAGRVHEQFF. The CDR3 DNA is TGTGCCAGCAGCCCTAAAACCGCCGGTAGGGTCCATGAGCAGTTCTTC.

The genes are TRBV10-3 and TRBJ1-5; D may be TRBD1 (6 bases). The CDR3 loop spans 13 amino acids. Germline V gene lookup returns CDR1 ENHRY and CDR2 SYGVKD. Trimming left V 10 bases short and J 7 bases short, with 17 bases between. The CDR3 spells CATTTGGGQPQHF. CDR3 DNA: TGTGCCACTACGACAGGAGGGGGGCAGCCCCAGCATTTT.

The gene calls are TRBV29-1 and TRBJ1-1, with 8 bases matching TRBD1. V was clipped by 7 bases and J by 4 bases; unmatched bases: 11. From germline, CDR1 is SQVTM and CDR2 ANQGSEA. The CDR3 is 14 residues long. CDR3: CSASPTGAATEAFF. CDR3 nucleotide sequence: TGCAGCGCCTCACCGACAGGGGCGGCCACTGAAGCTTTCTTT.

The V and J genes are TRBV6-5 and TRBJ2-7, with 10 bases identical to TRBD2. Per germline, CDR1 MNHEY and CDR2 SVGAGI. The trim removed 6 bases at V and 4 bases at J, leaving 6 bases unmatched. This CDR3 region has 14 residues. CDR3 sequence: CASRASGSQYEQYF. The DNA of the CDR3 is TGTGCCAGCAGGGCTAGCGGGAGTCAGTACGAGCAGTACTTC.

V usage is TRBV11-2 and J usage is TRBJ1-5; possibly TRBD1 for D (5 bases). The V and J ends lost 4 bases and 5 bases respectively, with 15 bases between them. Germline V gene lookup returns CDR1 SGHAT and CDR2 FQNNGV. The CDR3 runs to 15 residues. The CDR3 nucleotides are TGTGCCAGCAGCTACGATGACAGAGTTGATCAGCCCCAGCATTTT. Translated, it gives CASSYDDRVDQPQHF.

The chain couples TRBV4-3 to TRBJ1-1; 7 bases map to TRBD1. The germline gives CDR1 LGHNA, CDR2 YSLEER. This CDR3 is built from 14 residues. Germline trimming cut 5 bases from V and 6 bases from J; bases unmatched to any gene: 9. In DNA form, the CDR3 reads TGCGCCAGCAGCTCTCAGACAGGGTATCCTGAAGCTTTCTTT. Protein: CASSSQTGYPEAFF.